One and the same sample provided the 24 T cell receptor beta chains below, sequenced in a study of PD-L1 blockade in urothelial cancer. Data came from immunoSEQ multiplex PCR; TCRdb stores just in-frame clones and leaves some out. This sample carries more than 70,000 clones, roughly nine tenths of them seen once, and the ten largest clones take approximately 3.2%. This sample comprised PBMCs, obtained around atezolizumab (anti-PD-L1) treatment. The receptors originated from a man aged 60-69 years with urothelial cancer.

This clone was observed a handful of times. The V and J genes are TRBV4-1 and TRBJ2-7, with D perhaps matching TRBD1 (5 bases). V was shortened by 0 bases and J by 2 bases, with 11 bases between the two germline ends. The CDR3 has 15 amino acids. Germline lookup yields CDR1 MGHRA and CDR2 YSYEKL. CDR3 DNA sequence: TGCGCCAGCAGCCAAGATACAGGACGAACCTACGAGCAGTACTTC. Translation: CASSQDTGRTYEQYF.

This chain uses TRBV19 with TRBJ1-2; weak D call: TRBD1 (5 bases). The CDR3 has 14 residues. CDR1 is LNHDA, CDR2 SQIVND, per germline (reference sequence). Deletions cut 2 bases from V and 4 bases from J, with 11 bases between. The CDR3 protein is CASSISGGAYGYTF. The CDR3 nucleotides are TGTGCCAGTAGTATATCCGGGGGTGCCTATGGCTACACCTTC.

V gene TRBV28 combines with J gene TRBJ2-2, with 9 bases aligning to TRBD1. Per germline, CDR1 MDHEN and CDR2 SYDVKM. The CDR3 totals 16 residues. The J segment lost 7 bases and the V segment lost 4 bases, leaving 10 bases of the junction unmatched. The CDR3 bases are TGTGCCAGCAGTTATGGGACAGGGAGGGGTGACGGGGAGCTGTTTTTT. It specifies CASSYGTGRGDGELFF.

The CDR3 region is CASSPTIKPNTGELFF. The CDR3 nucleotides read TGTGCCAGCAGCCCCACAATTAAACCGAACACCGGGGAGCTGTTTTTT. The rearrangement links TRBV7-2 to TRBJ2-2; no clear D gene. From germline, CDR1 is SGHTA and CDR2 FQGNSA. The V and J ends lost 5 bases and 0 bases respectively, with 13 bases between them. CDR3 length: 16 residues.

The rearrangement uses TRBV11-3 and TRBJ2-1, with TRBD2 as a possible D gene (5 bases). The CDR3 has 13 residues. V shed 1 base and J shed 8 bases, with 9 bases lying between them. Per germline, CDR1 SGHNT and CDR2 YENEEA. The CDR3 protein is CASSLGAGDEQFF. In DNA, the CDR3 is TGTGCCAGCAGCTTAGGGGCGGGCGATGAGCAGTTCTTC.

Here the CDR3 DNA reads TGTGCCAGCAGTGCCTATTTCACTAACACCTTC. This codes for CASSAYFTNTF. V is TRBV6-1 and J is TRBJ1-2; D is unresolved. The CDR3 consists of 11 residues. V lost 4 bases to trimming and J lost 12 bases, with 12 bases between them. Germline CDR1 and CDR2: MNHNS and SASEGT.

This clone was picked up one time. The V call is TRBV7-6, the J call TRBJ1-2, with 8 bases matching TRBD1. J gave up 5 bases and V 4 bases, and 6 bases lay outside the gene matches. This CDR3 spans 14 amino acids. The germline V gene has CDR1 SGHVS and CDR2 FNYEAQ. DNA for the CDR3: TGTGCCAGCAGCTCGGACAGGGAGGGATATGGCTACACCTTC. Its protein is CASSSDREGYGYTF.

V and J are TRBV29-1 and TRBJ1-1; 7 bases are shared with TRBD1. J lost 4 bases, V lost 1 base, and 6 bases had no gene match. The CDR3 has 14 amino acids. Germline CDR1 and CDR2: SQVTM and ANQGSEA. CDR3 in amino acids: CSVEGDSLGTEAFF. Written as DNA, the CDR3 is TGCAGCGTTGAAGGGGACAGTCTGGGCACTGAAGCTTTCTTT.

The CDR3 is CASSPGQSGNTEAFF. The CDR3 DNA reads TGTGCCAGCAGCCCCGGACAGTCGGGGAACACTGAAGCTTTCTTT. This chain uses TRBV7-9 with TRBJ1-1; D perhaps matches TRBD1 (6 bases). Germline values: CDR1 SEHNR, CDR2 FQNEAQ (reference sequence). Trimming took 5 bases from V and 1 from J, leaving 14 bases between them. The CDR3 contains 15 residues. The whole variable domain, remainder taken from reference TRBV7-9 and TRBJ1-1, is DTGVSQNPRHKITKRGQNVTFRCDPISEHNRLYWYRQTLGQGPEFLTYFQNEAQLEKSRLLSDRFSAERPKGSFSTLEIQRTEQGDSAMYLCASSPGQSGNTEAFFGQGTRLTVV.

The sample holds one count of this clone. The rearrangement joins TRBV11-3 to TRBJ2-5, with D possibly TRBD2 on 7 matching bases. The germline V gene has CDR1 SGHNT and CDR2 YENEEA. The CDR3 is made up of 15 amino acids. The V gene lost 5 bases and the J gene lost 2 bases, with 15 bases spanning the gap. The CDR3 region has the DNA TGTGCCAGCAGCAAACAGGGAGGGGGGCAAGAGACCCAGTACTTC. Encoded protein: CASSKQGGGQETQYF.

The rearrangement uses TRBV18 and TRBJ2-7; maybe TRBD2 (6 bases). In germline, CDR1 is KGHSH, CDR2 LQKENI. Trimming took 0 bases from V and 5 from J, leaving 11 bases between them. The length of the CDR3 is 14 residues. In DNA, the CDR3 is TGTGCCAGCTCACCACCGCGGGGAGGCAACGAGCAGTACTTC. Amino acids: CASSPPRGGNEQYF.

The chain joins TRBV5-1 to TRBJ2-5; TRBD2 matches 9 bases. CDR3 length: 15 amino acids. Per germline, CDR1 SGHRS and CDR2 YFSETQ. V shed 2 bases and J 4 bases; nucleotides not matched to a gene: 6. The CDR3 sequence: CASSLDPGLAETQYF. The CDR3 DNA is TGCGCCAGCAGCTTAGACCCGGGACTAGCAGAGACCCAGTACTTC.

This clone appeared once. V is TRBV6-1 and J is TRBJ2-7, with 14 nucleotides matching TRBD2. Trimming cost V 6 bases and J 4 bases; bases outside gene matches: 5. Germline V lookup: CDR1 MNHNS, CDR2 SASEGT. The CDR3 totals 15 residues. The CDR3, as DNA: TGTGCCAGCAGGTGGGGACTAGCGGGGGAATACGAGCAGTACTTC. It translates to CASRWGLAGEYEQYF.

The CDR3: CSVTLTSGGGYTDTQYF. The CDR3, as DNA: TGCAGCGTCACACTGACTAGCGGGGGGGGATACACAGATACGCAGTATTTT. V is TRBV29-1 and J is TRBJ2-3, with 14 positions matching TRBD2. Germline V lookup: CDR1 SQVTM, CDR2 ANQGSEA. With V trimmed by 6 bases and J by 2 bases, 10 bases remained unmatched. The CDR3 contains 17 residues.

J is TRBJ2-1 and V is TRBV4-2; D is possibly TRBD1 (6 bases). CDR3 length equals 16 residues. Germline V gives CDR1 LGHNA, CDR2 YNFKEQ. With 1 base removed from V and 4 bases from J, the gap between germline ends came to 14 bases. CDR3 amino acids: CASSQVGQRAYNEQFF. The DNA of the CDR3 is TGTGCCAGCAGCCAAGTAGGACAGAGAGCTTACAATGAGCAGTTCTTC.

J is TRBJ2-7 and V is TRBV6-5; TRBD2 aligns across 9 bases. Trimming took 7 bases from V and 3 from J; bases not matched to a gene: 10. The CDR3 totals 15 residues. Germline V gene lookup returns CDR1 MNHEY and CDR2 SVGAGI. The CDR3 region has the DNA TGTGCCAGCATCGAAATAGCGGGAGAGTTCTACGAGCAGTACTTC. It encodes CASIEIAGEFYEQYF.

The genes are TRBV4-3 and TRBJ2-1, with a weak D call TRBD1 (6 bases). CDR1 LGHNA and CDR2 YSLEER come from the germline V gene. The CDR3 consists of 16 residues. The V end was cut by 0 bases, the J end by 2 bases, with 11 bases between. CDR3 region: CASSQETTGAYNEQFF. The CDR3 DNA reads as TGCGCCAGCAGCCAAGAAACGACAGGAGCCTACAATGAGCAGTTCTTC.

The rearrangement uses TRBV29-1 and TRBJ2-5; D gene ambiguous. The CDR3 has 14 residues. V shed 8 bases and J shed 2 bases, with 18 bases lying between them. Germline V gives CDR1 SQVTM, CDR2 ANQGSEA. The CDR3 here is CSPTVYRVQETQYF. The CDR3 nucleotides read TGCAGCCCCACTGTATATCGGGTACAAGAGACCCAGTACTTC.

This chain links TRBV27 with TRBJ1-4, with a possible D match to TRBD1 (6 bases). Germline V lookup: CDR1 MNHEY, CDR2 SMNVEV (reference sequence). This CDR3 contains 17 residues. Trimming removed 0 bases at V and 4 bases at J, with 15 bases between. The CDR3 reads CASSLSGTPKINEKLFF. CDR3 nucleotide sequence: TGTGCCAGCAGTTTATCGGGGACACCCAAAATTAATGAAAAACTGTTTTTT.

This clone has a handful of counts. J is TRBJ2-1 and V is TRBV7-6; 8 positions agree with TRBD2. V lost 5 bases, J lost 7 bases, and 4 bases stayed unmatched. The CDR3 runs to 13 residues. Germline values: CDR1 SGHVS, CDR2 FNYEAQ. CDR3 sequence (DNA): TGTGCCAGCAGCCGTCCGGGGGGGAATGAGCAGTTCTTC. Its translation is CASSRPGGNEQFF.

The chain has TRBV19 and TRBJ2-6; D is uncertain. Germline V lookup: CDR1 LNHDA, CDR2 SQIVND (reference sequence). This CDR3 contains 17 residues. V was pared by 5 bases and J by 0 bases, with 14 bases between. As DNA, the CDR3 is TGTGCCAGTAGTCTATCCCTTTCATCCTCTGGGGCCAACGTCCTGACTTTC. Its translation: CASSLSLSSSGANVLTF.

The V call is TRBV4-3, the J call TRBJ2-7; a weak D match, TRBD2 (6 bases). CDR1 and CDR2 from the germline V gene are LGHNA and YSLEER. V gave up 0 bases and J gave up 3 bases, with 9 bases separating them. The CDR3 is 14 amino acids. CDR3 residues: CASSQDLGGYEQYF. For the CDR3, the DNA is TGCGCCAGCAGCCAAGATCTCGGGGGCTACGAGCAGTACTTC.

The chain has TRBV6-1 and TRBJ1-3; 7 bases fit TRBD1. After removal of 7 bases from V and 5 bases from J, the junction contained 5 bases not matched to a gene. The CDR3 spans 13 residues. From germline, CDR1 is MNHNS and CDR2 SASEGT. Written as DNA, the CDR3 is TGTGCCAGCACCCCGGACAGGCGAAACACCATATATTTT. The encoded protein is CASTPDRRNTIYF.

This rearrangement joins TRBV27 to TRBJ1-1, with 10 positions matching TRBD1. The CDR3 runs to 14 residues. Trimming removed 3 bases from V and 5 bases from J; junction bases left unmatched: 3. Germline V lookup: CDR1 MNHEY, CDR2 SMNVEV (reference sequence). The CDR3 loop is CASSLGQGRTEAFF. The CDR3 DNA reads as TGTGCCAGCAGTTTGGGACAGGGGAGGACTGAAGCTTTCTTT.